This T cell receptor (beta chain) was retrieved from a study of a mutant IDH1 vaccine in newly diagnosed glioma. Details on this clone: The antigen is not known.

As to time point: week 5, during vaccination. Every vaccination contained 300 ug of the mutant IDH1 20-mer peptide and was paired with topical imiquimod. This CDR3 spans 14 amino acids. Germline CDR1 is LGHNT and CDR2 is FRNRAP. The V and J ends lost 5 bases and 5 bases, in that order; junction bases with no gene match: 4. Clones were sequenced by immunoSEQ multiplex PCR, and TCRdb holds only the in-frame ones, with some missing. The sample includes approximately 60,000 clones, roughly 82% of them seen just once. This chain links TRBV12-5 with TRBJ2-5, with 11 bases aligning to TRBD2. Here the sequenced sample was PBMCs, taken from a glioma patient whose treatment included an IDH1 peptide vaccine. The clonotype was recovered from a woman between 18 and 29 years old with glioma. Some clones in this sample may be carry-over from other donors' samples. The CDR3 protein is CASGMGLAAETQYF. The CDR3 DNA reads TGTGCTAGTGGTATGGGACTAGCGGCGGAGACCCAGTACTTC.